The 10 T cell receptor beta chains listed next were all sequenced from one sample in a study of blood T cell repertoires in COVID-19. The table came from immunoSEQ multiplex PCR; TCRdb's copy has only in-frame clones and leaves some out. The sample includes some 200,000 clones, approximately 79% of them seen just once. The sample comprised peripheral blood. The receptors here all came from a man aged 30 to 45 with active or convalescent COVID-19.

The V and J genes are TRBV6-5 and TRBJ2-7, with TRBD1 as a possible D gene (6 bases). Germline CDR1 reads MNHEY; CDR2 reads SVGAGI. This CDR3 is built from 15 residues. With 2 bases removed from V and 4 bases from J, the gap between germline ends came to 15 bases. The CDR3 bases are TGTGCCAGCAGTTACACTGGGGCAGGGGCATACGAGCAGTACTTC. As protein: CASSYTGAGAYEQYF.

The chain is built from TRBV6-5 and TRBJ1-4; D gene uncertain. Per germline, CDR1 MNHEY and CDR2 SVGAGI. The CDR3 contains 14 residues. The V end was cut by 0 bases, the J end by 8 bases, with 10 bases between. In nucleotides, the CDR3 is TGTGCCAGCAGTTACTCGACGGCGGAAGAAAAACTGTTTTTT. The encoded protein is CASSYSTAEEKLFF.

About this clone: Other DNA sequences from this sample encode an identical CDR3 as well. The CDR3 DNA reads as TGTGCCAGCAGGCCGGGTGCCAACACCGGGGAGCTGTTTTTT. Residues: CASRPGANTGELFF. The gene calls are TRBV27 and TRBJ2-2, with D unresolved. The V end was cut by 6 bases, the J end by 2 bases, with 10 bases between. This CDR3 is built from 14 residues. Germline CDR1 MNHEY, CDR2 SMNVEV (reference sequence).

The chain is built from TRBV18 and TRBJ2-1; a possible D gene is TRBD2 (5 bases). Trimming cost V 4 bases and J 7 bases, with 11 bases left between them. CDR1 and CDR2 (germline): KGHSH, LQKENI. CDR3 length: 13 residues. The CDR3 region has the DNA TGTGCCAGCTCACTTTTGAGCGGAAATGAGCAGTTCTTC. This sequence encodes CASSLLSGNEQFF. Full variable domain (outside the CDR3, taken from reference TRBV18 and TRBJ2-1): NAGVMQNPRHLVRRRGQEARLRCSPMKGHSHVYWYRQLPEEGLKFMVYLQKENIIDESGMPKERFSAEFPKEGPSILRIQQVVRGDSAAYFCASSLLSGNEQFFGPGTRLTVL.

This clone turned up a few times. This rearrangement joins TRBV7-2 to TRBJ2-7; D ambiguous. V was cut by 5 bases and J by 5 bases, with 13 bases left in between. This CDR3 comprises 13 residues. Germline V CDR1 and CDR2: SGHTA, FQGNSA. In DNA, the CDR3 is TGTGCCAGCAGCCCCACCAACTCGGACGAGCAGTACTTC. Its protein is CASSPTNSDEQYF. Variable domain in full (rest from reference TRBV7-2 and TRBJ2-7): GAGVSQSPSNKVTEKGKDVELRCDPISGHTALYWYRQSLGQGLEFLIYFQGNSAPDKSGLPSDRFSAERTGGSVSTLTIQRTQQEDSAVYLCASSPTNSDEQYFGPGTRLTVT.

The CDR3 here is CASSRNQRLAGGGNEQFF. The CDR3 DNA reads TGTGCCAGCAGTCGAAACCAGCGACTAGCGGGAGGGGGCAATGAGCAGTTCTTC. This chain connects TRBV2 to TRBJ2-1; 14 bases map to TRBD2. Trimming cost V 5 bases and J 6 bases; bases outside gene matches: 12. The germline CDR1 and CDR2 sequences are SNHLY and FYNNEI. There are 18 residues in the CDR3.

This chain links TRBV20-1 with TRBJ1-2; the D is unclear. The CDR3 sequence is 11 residues long. V was pared by 6 bases and J by 5 bases, with 10 bases between. CDR1 and CDR2 (germline): DFQATT, SNEGSKA (reference sequence). As DNA, the CDR3 is TGCAGTGCCGGTAGGGAGTATGGCTACACCTTC. This translates into CSAGREYGYTF.

This clone was detected once. The chain couples TRBV5-4 to TRBJ2-1, with 10 bases identical to TRBD2. Unmatched junction bases numbered 9, after V lost 5 bases and J lost 4 bases. Germline V gives CDR1 SGHNT, CDR2 YYREEE (reference sequence). The CDR3 sequence is 16 residues long. CDR3 in amino acids: CASSRDSGRQYNEQFF. CDR3 DNA sequence: TGTGCCAGCAGTAGGGATAGCGGGAGGCAATACAATGAGCAGTTCTTC.

The chain uses TRBV6-1 and TRBJ2-7; 8 bases match TRBD2. The CDR3 totals 18 residues. Per germline, CDR1 MNHNS and CDR2 SASEGT. With 0 bases clipped from V and 0 bases from J, the junction kept 10 bases outside the gene matches. CDR3 sequence (DNA): TGTGCCAGCAGTGAAGCGCGTCGAGAGCGGGGGAGCTCCTACGAGCAGTACGTC. It translates to CASSEARRERGSSYEQYV.

In regard to this clone: Distinct nucleotide sequences in the sample also encode this CDR3. This chain connects TRBV11-2 to TRBJ2-7; 14 nucleotides match TRBD2. The CDR3 has 15 residues. CDR1 SGHAT and CDR2 FQNNGV come from the germline V gene. The J segment lost 2 bases and the V segment lost 3 bases, leaving 0 bases of the junction unmatched. CDR3 protein: CASSLGLAGAYEQYF. The CDR3 DNA reads TGTGCCAGCAGCTTGGGACTAGCGGGAGCCTACGAGCAGTACTTC.